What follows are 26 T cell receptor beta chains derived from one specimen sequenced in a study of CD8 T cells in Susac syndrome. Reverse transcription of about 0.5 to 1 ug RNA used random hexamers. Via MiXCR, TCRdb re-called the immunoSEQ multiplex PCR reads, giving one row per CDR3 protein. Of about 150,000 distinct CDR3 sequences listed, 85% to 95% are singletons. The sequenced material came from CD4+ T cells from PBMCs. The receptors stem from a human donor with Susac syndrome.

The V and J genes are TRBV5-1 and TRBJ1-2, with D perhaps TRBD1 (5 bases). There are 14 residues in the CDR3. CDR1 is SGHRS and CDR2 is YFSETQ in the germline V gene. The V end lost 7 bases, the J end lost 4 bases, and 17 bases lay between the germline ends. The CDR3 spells CASSPRQGGYGYTF. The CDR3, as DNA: TGCGCCAGCTCCCCCCGCCAGGGCGGCTATGGCTACACCTTC.

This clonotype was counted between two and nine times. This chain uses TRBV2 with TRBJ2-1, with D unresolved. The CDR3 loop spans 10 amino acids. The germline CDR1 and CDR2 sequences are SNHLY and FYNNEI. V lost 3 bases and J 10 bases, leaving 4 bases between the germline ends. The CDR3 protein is CASSESEQFF. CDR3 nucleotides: TGTGCCAGCAGTGAGAGCGAGCAGTTCTTC.

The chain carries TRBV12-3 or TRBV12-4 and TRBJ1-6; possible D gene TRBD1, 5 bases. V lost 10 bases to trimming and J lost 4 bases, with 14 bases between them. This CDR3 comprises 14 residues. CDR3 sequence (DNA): TGTGCCACCAACTTGGGGGGGTATAATTCACCCCTCCACTTT. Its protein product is CATNLGGYNSPLHF.

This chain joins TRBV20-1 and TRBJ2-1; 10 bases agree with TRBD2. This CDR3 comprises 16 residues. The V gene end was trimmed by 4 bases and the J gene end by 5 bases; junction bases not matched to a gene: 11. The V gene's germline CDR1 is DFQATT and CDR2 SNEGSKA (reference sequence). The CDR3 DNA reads TGCAGTGCTAATACCGGGAGCGGGGGGGCCGACAATGAGCAGTTCTTC. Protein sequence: CSANTGSGGADNEQFF.

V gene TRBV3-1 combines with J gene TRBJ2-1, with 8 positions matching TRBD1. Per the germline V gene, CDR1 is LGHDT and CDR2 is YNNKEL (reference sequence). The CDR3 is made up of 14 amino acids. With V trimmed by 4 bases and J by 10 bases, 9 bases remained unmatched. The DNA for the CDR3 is TGTGCCAGCAGCCCCGGCGCAGGGGGCTGGGAGCAGTTCTTC. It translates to CASSPGAGGWEQFF.

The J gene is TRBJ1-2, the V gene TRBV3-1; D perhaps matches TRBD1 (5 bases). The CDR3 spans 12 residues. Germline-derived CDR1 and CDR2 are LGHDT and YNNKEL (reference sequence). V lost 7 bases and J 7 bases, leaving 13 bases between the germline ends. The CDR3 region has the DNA TGTGCCAGCAAAGGGGACCGCAGTGGCTACACCTTC. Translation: CASKGDRSGYTF. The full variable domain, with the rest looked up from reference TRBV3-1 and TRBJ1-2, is DTAVSQTPKYLVTQMGNDKSIKCEQNLGHDTMYWYKQDSKKFLKIMFSYNNKELIINETVPNRFSPKSPDKAHLNLHINSLELGDSAVYFCASKGDRSGYTFGSGTRLTVV.

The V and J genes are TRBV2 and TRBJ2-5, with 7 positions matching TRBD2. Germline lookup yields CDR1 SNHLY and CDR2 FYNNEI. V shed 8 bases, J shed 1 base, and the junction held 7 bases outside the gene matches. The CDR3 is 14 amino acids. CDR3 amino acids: CASERGGAQETQYF. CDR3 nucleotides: TGTGCCAGCGAGCGGGGTGGGGCCCAAGAGACCCAGTACTTC. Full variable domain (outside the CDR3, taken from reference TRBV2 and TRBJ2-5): EPEVTQTPSHQVTQMGQEVILRCVPISNHLYFYWYRQILGQKVEFLVSFYNNEISEKSEIFDDQFSVERPDGSNFTLKIRSTKLEDSAMYFCASERGGAQETQYFGPGTRLLVL.

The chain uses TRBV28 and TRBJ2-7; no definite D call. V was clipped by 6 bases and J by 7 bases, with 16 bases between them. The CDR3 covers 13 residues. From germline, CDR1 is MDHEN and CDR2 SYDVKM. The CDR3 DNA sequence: TGTGCCAGCAGCCCGATCTCAATAGGGGAGCAGTACTTC. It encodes CASSPISIGEQYF.

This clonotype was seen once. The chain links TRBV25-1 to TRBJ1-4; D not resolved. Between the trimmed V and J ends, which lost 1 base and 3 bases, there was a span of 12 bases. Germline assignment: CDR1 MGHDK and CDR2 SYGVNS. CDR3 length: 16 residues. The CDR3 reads CASSELRGSPNEKLFF. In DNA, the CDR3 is TGTGCCAGCAGTGAATTACGAGGGAGCCCTAATGAAAAACTGTTTTTT.

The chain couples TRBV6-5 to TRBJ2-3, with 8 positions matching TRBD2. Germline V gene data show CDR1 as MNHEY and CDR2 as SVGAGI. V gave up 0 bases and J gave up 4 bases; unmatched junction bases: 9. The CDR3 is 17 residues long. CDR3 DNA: TGTGCCAGCAGTTACTCGGGCGGGGGGATCGGCCCAGATACGCAGTATTTT. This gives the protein CASSYSGGGIGPDTQYF.

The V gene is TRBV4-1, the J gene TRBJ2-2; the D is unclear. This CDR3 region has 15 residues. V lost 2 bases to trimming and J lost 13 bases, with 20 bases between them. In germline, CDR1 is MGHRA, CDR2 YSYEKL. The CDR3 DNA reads TGCGCCAGCAGCCAAATCACTAAGGTTGGACCGGGGCTGTTTTTT. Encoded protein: CASSQITKVGPGLFF.

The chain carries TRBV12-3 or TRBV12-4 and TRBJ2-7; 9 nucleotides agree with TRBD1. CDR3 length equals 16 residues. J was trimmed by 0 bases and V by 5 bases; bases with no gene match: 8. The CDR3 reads CASSGTGIFGSYEQYF. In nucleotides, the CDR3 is TGTGCCAGCAGTGGGACAGGGATCTTCGGCTCCTACGAGCAGTACTTC.

In nucleotides, the CDR3 is TGCGCCAGCAGTGAGTGGGAGGGGTTGGGCGATCAGCCCCAGCATTTT. It translates to CASSEWEGLGDQPQHF. This chain links TRBV10-2 with TRBJ1-5, with a tentative D call TRBD1 (5 bases). This CDR3 is 16 amino acids long. Trimming left V 1 base short and J 5 bases short, with 15 bases between. Germline CDR1 reads WSHSY; CDR2 reads SAAADI.

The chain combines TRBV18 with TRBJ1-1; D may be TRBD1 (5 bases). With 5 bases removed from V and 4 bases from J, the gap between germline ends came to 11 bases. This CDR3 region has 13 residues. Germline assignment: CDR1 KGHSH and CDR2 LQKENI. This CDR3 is CASSTAGSTEAFF. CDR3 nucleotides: TGTGCCAGCTCAACTGCAGGGAGCACTGAAGCTTTCTTT.

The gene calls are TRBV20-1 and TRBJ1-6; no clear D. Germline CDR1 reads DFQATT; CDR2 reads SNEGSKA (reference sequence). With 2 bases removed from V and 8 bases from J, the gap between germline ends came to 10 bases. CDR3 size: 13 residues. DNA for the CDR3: TGCAGTGCTAGAAAGGGCAGAGATTCACCCCTCCACTTT. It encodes CSARKGRDSPLHF.

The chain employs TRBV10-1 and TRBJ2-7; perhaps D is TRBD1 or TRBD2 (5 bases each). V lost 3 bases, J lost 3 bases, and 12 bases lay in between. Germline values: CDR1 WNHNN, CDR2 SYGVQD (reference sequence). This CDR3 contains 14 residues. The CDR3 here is CASSDGGSNYEQYF. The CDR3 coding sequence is TGCGCCAGCAGTGATGGGGGATCCAACTACGAGCAGTACTTC.

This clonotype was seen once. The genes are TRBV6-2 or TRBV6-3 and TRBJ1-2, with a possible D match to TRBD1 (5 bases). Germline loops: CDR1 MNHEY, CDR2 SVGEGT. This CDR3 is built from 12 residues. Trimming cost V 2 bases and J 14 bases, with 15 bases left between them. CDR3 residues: CASSYPVPGRTF. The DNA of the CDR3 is TGTGCCAGCAGTTACCCGGTTCCAGGGAGGACCTTC.

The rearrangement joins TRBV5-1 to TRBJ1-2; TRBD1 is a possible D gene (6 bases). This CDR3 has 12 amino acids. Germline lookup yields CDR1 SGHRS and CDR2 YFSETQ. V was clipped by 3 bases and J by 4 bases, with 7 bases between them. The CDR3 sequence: CASSWDTYGYTF. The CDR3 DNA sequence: TGCGCCAGCAGCTGGGACACCTATGGCTACACCTTC.

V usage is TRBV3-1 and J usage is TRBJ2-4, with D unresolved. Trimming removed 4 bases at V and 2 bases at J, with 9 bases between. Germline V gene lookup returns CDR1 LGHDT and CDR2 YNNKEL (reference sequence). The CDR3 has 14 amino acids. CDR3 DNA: TGTGCCAGCAGCCCCTCGCGATCCAAAAACATTCAGTACTTC. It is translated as CASSPSRSKNIQYF.

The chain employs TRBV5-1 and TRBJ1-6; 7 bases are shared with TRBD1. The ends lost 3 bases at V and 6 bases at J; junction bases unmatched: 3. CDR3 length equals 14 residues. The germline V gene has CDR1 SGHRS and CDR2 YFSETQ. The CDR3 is CASSWGQPNSPLHF. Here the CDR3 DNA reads TGCGCCAGCAGCTGGGGACAGCCTAATTCACCCCTCCACTTT.

The CDR3 nucleotides are TGTGCTAGTGGTTTAAGAGTAAGGGATGAGCAGTACTTC. Residues: CASGLRVRDEQYF. V usage is TRBV12-5 and J usage is TRBJ2-7; D unresolved. The V gene's germline CDR1 is LGHNT and CDR2 FRNRAP. V lost 3 bases and J lost 7, with 13 bases in between. This CDR3 contains 13 residues.

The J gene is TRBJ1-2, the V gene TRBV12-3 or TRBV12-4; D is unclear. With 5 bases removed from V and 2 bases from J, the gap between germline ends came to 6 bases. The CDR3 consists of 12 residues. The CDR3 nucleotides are TGTGCCAGCAGTCTTACAAACTATGGCTACACCTTC. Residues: CASSLTNYGYTF.

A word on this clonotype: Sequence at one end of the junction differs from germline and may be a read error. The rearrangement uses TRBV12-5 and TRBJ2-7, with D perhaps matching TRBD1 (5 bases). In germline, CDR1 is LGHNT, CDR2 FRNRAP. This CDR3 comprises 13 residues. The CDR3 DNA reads TGTGCTAGTGGCCATGACAGCGCCTACGAACAGTACTTC. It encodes CASGHDSAYEQYF.

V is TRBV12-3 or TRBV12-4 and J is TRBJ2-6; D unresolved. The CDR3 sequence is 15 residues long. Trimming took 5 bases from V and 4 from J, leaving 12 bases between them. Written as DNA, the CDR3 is TGTGCCAGCAGTCCCCCGTGGGCCGGGGCCAACGTCCTGACTTTC. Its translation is CASSPPWAGANVLTF.

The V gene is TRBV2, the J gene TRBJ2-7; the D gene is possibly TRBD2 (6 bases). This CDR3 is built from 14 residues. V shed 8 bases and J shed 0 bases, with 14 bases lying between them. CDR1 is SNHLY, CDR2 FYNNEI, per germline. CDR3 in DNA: TGTGCCAGCGGGGCCGGGGGATACTCCTACGAGCAGTACTTC. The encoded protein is CASGAGGYSYEQYF. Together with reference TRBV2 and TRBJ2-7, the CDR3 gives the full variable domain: EPEVTQTPSHQVTQMGQEVILRCVPISNHLYFYWYRQILGQKVEFLVSFYNNEISEKSEIFDDQFSVERPDGSNFTLKIRSTKLEDSAMYFCASGAGGYSYEQYFGPGTRLTVT.

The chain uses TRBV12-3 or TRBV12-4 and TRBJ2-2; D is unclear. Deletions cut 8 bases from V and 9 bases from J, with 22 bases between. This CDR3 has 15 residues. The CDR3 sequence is CASRRDQVLGRELFF. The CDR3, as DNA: TGTGCCAGCCGACGCGATCAGGTCCTAGGGCGGGAGCTGTTTTTT.